The 2 T cell receptor beta chains below all came from one sample that was sequenced in a study of cytomegalovirus exposure and HLA in healthy donors. The PCR contained 60 Vbeta and 13 Jbeta primers. The table came from immunoSEQ multiplex PCR; TCRdb's copy has only in-frame clones and leaves some out. The table lists about 110,000 clones, over 75% of them singletons, with around 3.5% in the top ten. Sequences were obtained from PBMCs. The receptor set was obtained from a human donor in good health.

The V gene is TRBV7-9, the J gene TRBJ1-1; no clear D. V was cut by 3 bases and J by 1 base, with 12 bases left in between. Per germline, CDR1 SEHNR and CDR2 FQNEAQ (reference sequence). The CDR3 is 15 amino acids. The CDR3 protein is CASSFDGLPNTEAFF. CDR3 in DNA: TGTGCCAGCAGCTTTGATGGACTGCCGAACACTGAAGCTTTCTTT.

The V call is TRBV5-1, the J call TRBJ2-2; 8 positions agree with TRBD1. The CDR3 sequence is 16 residues long. Trimming removed 3 bases from V and 2 bases from J; junction bases left unmatched: 6. Germline CDR1 is SGHRS and CDR2 is YFSETQ. For the CDR3, the DNA is TGCGCCAGCAGCTCGGGACAGGTCCTCAACACCGGGGAGCTGTTTTTT. This gives the protein CASSSGQVLNTGELFF. The full variable domain, rest sourced from reference TRBV5-1 and TRBJ2-2, is KAGVTQTPRYLIKTRGQQVTLSCSPISGHRSVSWYQQTPGQGLQFLFEYFSETQRNKGNFPGRFSGRQFSNSRSEMNVSTLELGDSALYLCASSSGQVLNTGELFFGEGSRLTVL.